This T cell receptor beta chain was recorded in a study of cytomegalovirus exposure and HLA in healthy donors. Donors had nominal health at sampling but likely had unrecorded immune exposures. The study ran its PCR with 60 Vbeta and 13 Jbeta primers. Profiled with immunoSEQ multiplex PCR; TCRdb holds only in-frame clones, not every one. Of approximately 170,000 clones listed, roughly 73% are singletons. This CDR3 spans 13 amino acids. Germline-derived CDR1 and CDR2 are SGHVS and FNYEAQ. V was cut by 1 base and J by 5 bases, with 8 bases left in between. This clonotype was obtained from a female donor in good health and CMV-seronegative. The sequenced sample consisted of PBMCs. The gene calls are TRBV7-6 and TRBJ1-1; D is undetermined. In DNA, the CDR3 is TGTGCCAGCAGCTTAGGGGTGCGGACTGAAGCTTTCTTT. This translates into CASSLGVRTEAFF. The variable domain in full, completed from reference TRBV7-6 and TRBJ1-1, reads GAGVSQSPRYKVTKRGQDVALRCDPISGHVSLYWYRQALGQGPEFLTYFNYEAQQDKSGLPNDRFSAERPEGSISTLTIQRTEQRDSAMYRCASSLGVRTEAFFGQGTRLTVV.